This T cell receptor (beta chain) was documented in a study of CD8 T cells in ankylosing spondylitis. Study-wide points: Among TCR beta sequences, a motif of under ten highly homologous variants appeared characteristic of ankylosing spondylitis blood. Previously reported in reactive arthritis synovial fluid and blood were some of the motif variants.

TCRdb re-derived calls from the 5' RACE reads in MiXCR, one entry per CDR3 protein. Of 400,000 to 450,000 distinct CDR3 sequences in the sample, over 15% are singletons; the top ten hold about 0.94%. This clonotype came up a few times. Its antigen is undetermined. The CDR3 has 13 residues. V shed 0 bases and J shed 4 bases, with 9 bases lying between them. The germline V gene encodes CDR1 DFQATT and CDR2 SNEGSKA (reference sequence). Sequenced sample: blood, either unsorted or a sorted T cell fraction (not recorded which). This receptor was identified in a male donor with ankylosing spondylitis. This chain connects TRBV20-1 to TRBJ1-1; D is unclear. The CDR3 DNA reads as TGCAGTGCTAGAGATAATCTCCCCACTGAAGCTTTCTTT. Protein sequence: CSARDNLPTEAFF.